These 25 T cell receptor beta chains came from one sample sequenced in a study of brain metastases from non-small cell lung cancer. The protocol was immunoSEQ multiplex PCR, while the TCRdb copy is restricted to in-frame clones and leaves out a portion. The sample includes around 760 clones, 75% to 90% of them seen just once. The sequencing input was tissue from a brain metastasis. All receptors come from a donor at least 40 years old with non-small cell lung cancer.

The V gene is TRBV10-3, the J gene TRBJ2-7; 14 positions agree with TRBD2. The CDR3 length is 15 residues. Losses at the gene ends were 4 bases for V and 2 bases for J; bases not matched to a gene: 1. Germline lookup yields CDR1 ENHRY and CDR2 SYGVKD. This CDR3 reads CAISGTSGGPYEQYF. The CDR3 bases are TGTGCCATCAGTGGGACTAGCGGGGGGCCCTACGAGCAGTACTTC.

The V and J genes are TRBV9 and TRBJ2-7, with 7 bases fitting TRBD2. V gave up 4 bases and J gave up 4 bases; unmatched junction bases: 14. This CDR3 has 16 amino acids. The germline CDR1 and CDR2 sequences are SGDLS and YYNGEE. The CDR3 DNA follows: TGTGCCAGCAGCACCTCCACCGGGACTAACTCTTACGAGCAGTACTTC. It encodes CASSTSTGTNSYEQYF.

In DNA form, the CDR3 reads TGTGCCAGCAGCGGCGACGCCCGAGGAACTGAAGCTTTCTTT. Residues: CASSGDARGTEAFF. The chain is built from TRBV5-6 and TRBJ1-1; D gene unclear. V shed 4 bases and J shed 5 bases, with 15 bases lying between them. Germline-derived CDR1 and CDR2 are SGHDT and YYEEEE. This CDR3 is built from 14 residues.

CDR3 DNA sequence: TGCGCCAGCAGCGGGGGGGCCCTGGCGCCCGGGGAGACCCAGTACTTC. Residues: CASSGGALAPGETQYF. The chain combines TRBV5-1 with TRBJ2-5; weak D call: TRBD2 (7 bases). This CDR3 spans 16 amino acids. The V gene's germline CDR1 is SGHRS and CDR2 YFSETQ. Trimming took off 4 bases at V and 5 bases at J, with 21 bases between the two ends. The full variable domain, its missing parts supplied by reference TRBV5-1 and TRBJ2-5, is KAGVTQTPRYLIKTRGQQVTLSCSPISGHRSVSWYQQTPGQGLQFLFEYFSETQRNKGNFPGRFSGRQFSNSRSEMNVSTLELGDSALYLCASSGGALAPGETQYFGPGTRLLVL.

This CDR3 reads CASSDRMNTEAFF. The CDR3 DNA follows: TGTGCCAGTAGTGATCGTATGAACACTGAAGCTTTCTTT. The rearrangement joins TRBV19 to TRBJ1-1; D unclear. V was shortened by 5 bases and J by 0 bases, with 7 bases between the two germline ends. This CDR3 comprises 13 residues. Germline loops: CDR1 LNHDA, CDR2 SQIVND (reference sequence).

The chain couples TRBV6-5 to TRBJ1-1; D gene unclear. The CDR3 contains 14 residues. Germline assignment: CDR1 MNHEY and CDR2 SVGAGI. Trimming stripped 7 bases from V and 4 bases from J, with 16 bases between. This CDR3 is CASTPQRGVTEAFF. The CDR3 DNA reads as TGTGCCAGCACCCCACAAAGAGGAGTCACTGAAGCTTTCTTT.

The rearrangement joins TRBV19 to TRBJ1-3; D is uncertain. The CDR3 is 12 amino acids. Germline CDR1 and CDR2: LNHDA and SQIVND (reference sequence). Trimming removed 4 bases at V and 1 base at J, with 2 bases between. The CDR3 region has the DNA TGTGCCAGTAGTACGTCTGGAAACACCATATATTTT. It yields the protein CASSTSGNTIYF.

This clone was observed a handful of times. The identical CDR3 is also encoded by other nucleotide sequences in the sample. The chain links TRBV19 to TRBJ1-2; no definite D call. The ends were cut back, 10 bases at V and 7 bases at J, with 19 bases in the middle. Germline loops: CDR1 LNHDA, CDR2 SQIVND (reference sequence). CDR3 length equals 13 residues. CDR3 coding DNA: TGTGCCACCAGAGCCGAGGCGTCTTTTGGCTACACCTTC. This codes for CATRAEASFGYTF.

V usage is TRBV18 and J usage is TRBJ2-6; 13 bases map to TRBD2. The junction had 3 bases not matched to a gene; V was cut back by 4 bases and J by 0 bases. The CDR3 has 18 residues. Germline-derived CDR1 and CDR2 are KGHSH and LQKENI. The CDR3 nucleotides read TGTGCCAGCTCACTGACTAGCGGGGGGTCCTCTGGGGCCAACGTCCTGACTTTC. Translation: CASSLTSGGSSGANVLTF. The complete variable domain, with remaining parts taken from reference TRBV18 and TRBJ2-6, reads NAGVMQNPRHLVRRRGQEARLRCSPMKGHSHVYWYRQLPEEGLKFMVYLQKENIIDESGMPKERFSAEFPKEGPSILRIQQVVRGDSAAYFCASSLTSGGSSGANVLTFGAGSRLTVL.

V usage is TRBV14 and J usage is TRBJ1-1; no clear D. The germline V gene has CDR1 SGHDN and CDR2 FVKESK. Trimming left V 3 bases short and J 5 bases short, with 28 bases between. CDR3 length: 19 amino acids. The CDR3 DNA is TGTGCCAGCAGCCACCTTTGGCCGGGAGGACCCCTGGGAGTGACTGAAGCTTTCTTT. Amino acids: CASSHLWPGGPLGVTEAFF.

The rearrangement uses TRBV6-2 or TRBV6-3 and TRBJ1-5; 10 bases match TRBD1. The germline V gene encodes CDR1 MNHEY and CDR2 SVGEGT. CDR3 size: 15 residues. With 6 bases clipped from V and 5 bases from J, the junction kept 7 bases outside the gene matches. CDR3 protein: CASSRDRGLHQPQHF. Written as DNA, the CDR3 is TGTGCCAGCAGCAGGGACAGGGGCCTGCATCAGCCCCAGCATTTT.

The chain recombines TRBV5-1 with TRBJ1-6, with TRBD1 matching over 8 bases. CDR1 SGHRS and CDR2 YFSETQ come from the germline V gene. The CDR3 spans 16 residues. J was trimmed by 8 bases and V by 4 bases; bases with no gene match: 11. The CDR3 nucleotides read TGCGCCAGCAGCCAGGGGGGGACAGGACGGGATTCACCCCTCCACTTT. Translation gives CASSQGGTGRDSPLHF. Combining the CDR3 with reference TRBV5-1 and TRBJ1-6 gives the whole variable domain KAGVTQTPRYLIKTRGQQVTLSCSPISGHRSVSWYQQTPGQGLQFLFEYFSETQRNKGNFPGRFSGRQFSNSRSEMNVSTLELGDSALYLCASSQGGTGRDSPLHFGNGTRLTVT.

The sample holds one count of this clone. In nucleotides, the CDR3 is TGTGCCAGCAGCCAAAGGGGTGAAGCTTTCTTT. Protein product: CASSQRGEAFF. The rearrangement uses TRBV3-1 (or the pseudogene TRBV3-2) and TRBJ1-1; D might be TRBD1 (5 bases). Germline CDR1 LGHDT, CDR2 YNNKEL (reference sequence). The CDR3 runs 11 residues. Trimming pared 2 bases from V and 7 bases from J, leaving 5 bases between.

There are a few counts of this clone. This rearrangement joins TRBV24-1 to TRBJ2-3, with a tentative D call TRBD1 (5 bases). This CDR3 has 13 amino acids. Germline V CDR1 and CDR2: KGHDR, SFDVKD. Trimming removed 5 bases from V and 6 bases from J, with 11 bases in between. The CDR3 reads CATSAPGLDTQYF. Written as DNA, the CDR3 is TGTGCCACCAGTGCCCCAGGGTTGGATACGCAGTATTTT.

The chain joins TRBV19 to TRBJ2-3; D gene unclear. V was pared by 4 bases and J by 0 bases, with 14 bases between. Germline CDR1 and CDR2: LNHDA and SQIVND (reference sequence). CDR3 length: 16 residues. The CDR3 protein is CASSTRLEISTDTQYF. The CDR3 DNA reads as TGTGCCAGTAGTACCCGGCTAGAGATTAGCACAGATACGCAGTATTTT.

This clone was detected only a few times. This chain joins TRBV5-1 and TRBJ2-7; TRBD2 is a possible D gene (5 bases). Germline CDR1 and CDR2: SGHRS and YFSETQ. V was shortened by 1 base and J by 4 bases, with 12 bases between the two germline ends. The CDR3 extends over 14 amino acids. This CDR3 is CASSLKGDPYEQYF. The CDR3 DNA follows: TGCGCCAGCAGCTTGAAGGGAGATCCTTACGAGCAGTACTTC.

Here the CDR3 reads CASSFRGTGELFF. The DNA of the CDR3 is TGTGCCAGCAGCTTCCGGGGCACCGGGGAGCTGTTTTTT. The chain uses TRBV5-4 and TRBJ2-2; D may be TRBD2 (5 bases). Germline CDR1 and CDR2: SGHNT and YYREEE (reference sequence). The CDR3 sequence is 13 residues long. The V end lost 2 bases, the J end lost 4 bases, and 6 bases lay between the germline ends. Variable domain in full (rest from reference TRBV5-4 and TRBJ2-2): ETGVTQSPTHLIKTRGQQVTLRCSSQSGHNTVSWYQQALGQGPQFIFQYYREEENGRGNFPPRFSGLQFPNYSSELNVNALELDDSALYLCASSFRGTGELFFGEGSRLTVL.

This chain connects TRBV10-3 to TRBJ2-5; TRBD2 agrees at 7 bases. Germline CDR1 ENHRY, CDR2 SYGVKD. V shed 2 bases, J shed 3 bases, and the junction held 0 bases outside the gene matches. The CDR3 length is 13 residues. The chain's CDR3 is CAISERGEETQYF. The CDR3 DNA follows: TGTGCCATCAGTGAGCGGGGGGAAGAGACCCAGTACTTC.

About this clone itself: At one end, the junction sequence differs from germline, possibly due to a read error. The chain uses TRBV13 and TRBJ2-7, with 8 positions matching TRBD2. The CDR3 extends over 15 amino acids. Germline-derived CDR1 and CDR2 are PRHDT and FYEKMQ (reference sequence). In DNA form, the CDR3 reads TGTGCCAGCAGTCTTAGCGGGGTCCCTCCCTACGAGCAGTACTTT. Translation: CASSLSGVPPYEQYF.

The rearrangement uses TRBV10-2 and TRBJ1-2; D possibly corresponds to TRBD1 (5 bases). V was trimmed by 3 bases and J by 4 bases, leaving 6 bases between them. This CDR3 spans 12 amino acids. CDR1 and CDR2 (germline): WSHSY, SAAADI. The CDR3 here is CASSEQAYGYTF. CDR3 nucleotides: TGCGCCAGCAGTGAACAGGCCTATGGCTACACCTTC.

The chain links TRBV15 to TRBJ2-2, with 13 bases aligning to TRBD2. Germline CDR1 is LNHNV and CDR2 is YYDKDF (reference sequence). The junction had 6 bases not matched to a gene; V was cut back by 5 bases and J by 3 bases. The CDR3 length is 17 residues. The CDR3 nucleotides are TGTGCCACCAGCCCGGAGGGACTAGCGGGGCACACCGGGGAGCTGTTTTTT. The encoded protein is CATSPEGLAGHTGELFF.

With regard to this clone: Germline is not matched at one junction end, which may reflect a read error. The genes are TRBV4-2 and TRBJ1-1, with D possibly TRBD1 on 6 matching bases. The CDR3 sequence is 13 residues long. Germline loops: CDR1 LGHNA, CDR2 YNFKEQ. The CDR3 bases are TGTGTCAGCAGCCCCCGGGGGGCCACTGAAGCTTTCTTT. It yields the protein CVSSPRGATEAFF.

This sequence joins TRBV7-2 and TRBJ2-2; 9 nucleotides agree with TRBD2. From germline, CDR1 is SGHTA and CDR2 FQGNSA. V lost 1 base, J lost 9 bases, and 6 bases stayed unmatched. The CDR3 is 15 amino acids. CDR3: CASSLVIAGVRELFF. CDR3 nucleotides: TGTGCCAGCAGCTTAGTAATAGCGGGGGTTAGGGAGCTGTTTTTT.

The gene calls are TRBV19 and TRBJ1-6; tentative D call: TRBD1 (6 bases). The V gene lost 9 bases and the J gene lost 6 bases, with 21 bases spanning the gap. Germline V gene sequence: CDR1 LNHDA, CDR2 SQIVND (reference sequence). The CDR3 sequence is 16 residues long. CDR3 residues: CASLPNTGTRNSPLHF. In nucleotides, the CDR3 is TGTGCCAGCCTACCGAACACAGGGACCCGTAATTCACCCCTCCACTTT.

This chain connects TRBV4-1 to TRBJ2-2, with a tentative D call TRBD2 (6 bases). V was pared by 4 bases and J by 3 bases, with 12 bases between. In germline, CDR1 is MGHRA, CDR2 YSYEKL. The CDR3 runs 15 residues. The CDR3 loop reads CASSPGGSDTGELFF. CDR3 coding DNA: TGCGCCAGCAGCCCCGGGGGTAGCGACACCGGGGAGCTGTTTTTT.